Included here is one TCR beta chain sequence, with context. The data were obtained in a study of blood T cells in healthy people across ages. PCR was performed a second time for about 7 to 12 cycles using a sample-barcoded 5' primer and a J-beta primer mix. Using its own MiXCR run on the 5' RACE reads, TCRdb lists one record per CDR3 protein. The table lists 600,000 to 850,000 distinct CDR3 sequences, roughly 25% of them singletons. The sample providers were healthy Caucasian people from Russia, aged about 6 to 100. Each donor gave ten milliliters of peripheral blood. These data were likewise used in another study, on T cells of mothers and their children.

This clonotype was obtained from a boy younger than 18 in good health. Sample: blood.

This CDR3 is CASSQGAQVYNEQFF. The CDR3 region has the DNA TGTGCCAGCAGCCAAGGGGCGCAGGTCTACAATGAGCAGTTCTTC. V usage is TRBV4-2 and J usage is TRBJ2-1, with unresolved D. CDR3 length: 15 amino acids. CDR1 LGHNA and CDR2 YNFKEQ come from the germline V gene. Trimming removed 1 base from V and 3 bases from J, with 10 bases in between.